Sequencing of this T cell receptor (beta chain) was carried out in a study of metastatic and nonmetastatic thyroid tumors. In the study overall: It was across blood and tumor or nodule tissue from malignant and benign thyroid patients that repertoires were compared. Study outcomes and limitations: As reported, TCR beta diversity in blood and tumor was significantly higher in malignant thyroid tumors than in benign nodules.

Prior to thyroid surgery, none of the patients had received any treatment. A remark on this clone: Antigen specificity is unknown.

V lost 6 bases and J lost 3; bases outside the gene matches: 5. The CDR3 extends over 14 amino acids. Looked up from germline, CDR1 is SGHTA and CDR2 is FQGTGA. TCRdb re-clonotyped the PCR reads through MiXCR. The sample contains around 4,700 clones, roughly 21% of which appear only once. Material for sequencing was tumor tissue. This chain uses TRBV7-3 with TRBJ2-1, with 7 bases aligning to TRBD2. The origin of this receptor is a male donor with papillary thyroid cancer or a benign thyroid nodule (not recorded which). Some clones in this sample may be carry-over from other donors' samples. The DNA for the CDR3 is TGTGCCAGCAGTCTCGGACTAGACTACAATGAGCAGTTCTTC. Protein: CASSLGLDYNEQFF. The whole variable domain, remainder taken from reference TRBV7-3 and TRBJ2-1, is GAGVSQTPSNKVTEKGKYVELRCDPISGHTALYWYRQSLGQGPEFLIYFQGTGAADDSGLPNDRFFAVRPEGSVSTLKIQRTERGDSAVYLCASSLGLDYNEQFFGPGTRLTVL.